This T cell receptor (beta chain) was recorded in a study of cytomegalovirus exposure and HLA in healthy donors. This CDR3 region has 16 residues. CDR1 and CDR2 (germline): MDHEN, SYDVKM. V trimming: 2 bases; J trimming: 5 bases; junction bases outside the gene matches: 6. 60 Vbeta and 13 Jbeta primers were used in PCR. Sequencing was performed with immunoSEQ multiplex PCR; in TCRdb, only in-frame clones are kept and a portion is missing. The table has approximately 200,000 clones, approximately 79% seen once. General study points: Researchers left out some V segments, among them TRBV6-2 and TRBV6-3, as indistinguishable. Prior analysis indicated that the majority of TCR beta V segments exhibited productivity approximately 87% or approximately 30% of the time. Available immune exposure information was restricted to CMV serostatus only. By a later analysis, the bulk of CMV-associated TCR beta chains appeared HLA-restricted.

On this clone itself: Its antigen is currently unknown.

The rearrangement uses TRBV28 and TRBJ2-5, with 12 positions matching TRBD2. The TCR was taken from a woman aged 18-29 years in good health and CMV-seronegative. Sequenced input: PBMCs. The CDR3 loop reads CASSLVTSGRFETQYF. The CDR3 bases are TGTGCCAGCAGTTTAGTTACTAGCGGGAGGTTCGAGACCCAGTACTTC.